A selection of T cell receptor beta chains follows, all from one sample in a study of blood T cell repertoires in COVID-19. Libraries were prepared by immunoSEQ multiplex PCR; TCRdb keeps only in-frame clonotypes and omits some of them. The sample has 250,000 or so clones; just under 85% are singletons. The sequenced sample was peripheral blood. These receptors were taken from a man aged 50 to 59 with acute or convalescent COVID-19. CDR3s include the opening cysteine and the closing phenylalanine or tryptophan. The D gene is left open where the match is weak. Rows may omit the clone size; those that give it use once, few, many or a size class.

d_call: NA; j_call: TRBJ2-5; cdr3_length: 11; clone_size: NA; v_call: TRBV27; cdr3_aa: CASSLAGPLYF; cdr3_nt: TGTGCCAGCAGTTTGGCAGGTCCCCTGTACTTC
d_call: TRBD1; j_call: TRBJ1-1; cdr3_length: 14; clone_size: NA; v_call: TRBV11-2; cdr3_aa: CASSPDRVYTEAFF; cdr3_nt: TGTGCCAGCAGCCCCGACAGGGTTTACACTGAAGCTTTCTTT
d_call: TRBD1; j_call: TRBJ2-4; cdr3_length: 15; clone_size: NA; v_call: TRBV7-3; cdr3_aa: CASSSPGQGANIQYF; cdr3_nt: TGTGCCAGCAGCTCCCCCGGACAGGGGGCGAACATTCAGTACTTC
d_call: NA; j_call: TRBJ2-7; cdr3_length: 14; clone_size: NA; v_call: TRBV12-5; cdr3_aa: CASGIGARDYEQYF; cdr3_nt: TGTGCTAGTGGGATAGGGGCGAGAGACTACGAGCAGTACTTC
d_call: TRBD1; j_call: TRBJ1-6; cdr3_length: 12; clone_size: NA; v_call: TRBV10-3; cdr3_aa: CASGGSNSPLHF; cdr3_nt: TGTGCCTCAGGGGGCTCCAATTCACCCCTCCACTTT
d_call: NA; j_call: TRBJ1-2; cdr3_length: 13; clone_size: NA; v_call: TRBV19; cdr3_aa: CASSWGGLYGYTF; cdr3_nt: TGTGCCAGTAGTTGGGGAGGGCTGTATGGCTACACCTTC
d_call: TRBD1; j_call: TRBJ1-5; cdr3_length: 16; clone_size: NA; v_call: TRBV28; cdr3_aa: CASSLITGQVNQPQHF; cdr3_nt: TGTGCCAGCAGTTTAATAACGGGACAGGTAAATCAGCCCCAGCATTTT
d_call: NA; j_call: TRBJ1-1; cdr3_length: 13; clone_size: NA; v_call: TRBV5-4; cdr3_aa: CASRGDLNTEAFF; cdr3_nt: TGTGCCAGCCGGGGAGATCTGAACACTGAAGCTTTCTTT
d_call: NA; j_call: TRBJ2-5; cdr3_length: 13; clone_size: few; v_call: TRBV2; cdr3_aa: CASSGNTEKTQYF; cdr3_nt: TGTGCCAGCAGTGGAAACACCGAAAAGACCCAGTACTTC
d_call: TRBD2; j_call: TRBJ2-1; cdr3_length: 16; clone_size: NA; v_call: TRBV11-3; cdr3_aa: CASSSVAGEVHNEQFF; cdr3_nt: TGTGCCAGCAGCTCAGTAGCGGGAGAGGTGCACAATGAGCAGTTCTTC
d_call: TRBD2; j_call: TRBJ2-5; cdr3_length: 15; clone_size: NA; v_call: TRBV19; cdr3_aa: CASSIRAGERETQYF; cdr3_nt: TGTGCCAGTAGTATTAGGGCGGGAGAGAGAGAGACCCAGTACTTC
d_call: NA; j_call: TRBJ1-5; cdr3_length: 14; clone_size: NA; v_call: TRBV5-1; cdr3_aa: CASSLVGGNQPQHF; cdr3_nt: TGCGCCAGCAGCTTGGTGGGGGGGAATCAGCCCCAGCATTTT
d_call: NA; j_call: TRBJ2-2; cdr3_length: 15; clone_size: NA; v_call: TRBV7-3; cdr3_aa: CASSLTSANTGELFF; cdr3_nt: TGTGCCAGCAGCTTAACCAGCGCCAACACCGGGGAGCTGTTTTTT
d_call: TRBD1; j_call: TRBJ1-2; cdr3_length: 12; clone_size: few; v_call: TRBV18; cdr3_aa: CASQQGFYGYTF; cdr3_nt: TGTGCCAGCCAACAGGGGTTCTATGGCTACACCTTC
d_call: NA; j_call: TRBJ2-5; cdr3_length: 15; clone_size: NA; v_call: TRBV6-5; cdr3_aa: CASSPFRGTEETQYF; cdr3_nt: TGTGCCAGCAGTCCCTTCAGGGGTACAGAGGAGACCCAGTACTTC
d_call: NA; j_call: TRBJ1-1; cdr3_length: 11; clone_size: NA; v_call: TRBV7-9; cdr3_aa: CASSLNSEAFF; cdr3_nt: TGTGCCAGCAGCTTAAACTCTGAAGCTTTCTTT
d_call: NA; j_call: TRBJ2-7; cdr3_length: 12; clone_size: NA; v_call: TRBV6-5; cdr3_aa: CASSRAQGSPYF; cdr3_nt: TGTGCCAGCAGCCGCGCTCAAGGTAGCCCGTACTTC
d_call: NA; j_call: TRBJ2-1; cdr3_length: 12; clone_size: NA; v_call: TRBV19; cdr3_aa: CASSPMGHEQFF; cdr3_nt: TGTGCCAGTAGTCCAATGGGGCATGAGCAGTTCTTC
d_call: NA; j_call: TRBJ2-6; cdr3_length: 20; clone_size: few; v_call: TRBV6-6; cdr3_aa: CASSYRPQQGGASGANVLTF; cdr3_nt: TGTGCCAGCAGCTATAGACCGCAACAGGGTGGAGCCTCTGGGGCCAACGTCCTGACTTTC
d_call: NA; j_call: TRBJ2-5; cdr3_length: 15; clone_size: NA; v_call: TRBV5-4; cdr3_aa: CASSLGLGIQETQYF; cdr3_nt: TGTGCCAGCAGCTTGGGACTGGGTATACAAGAGACCCAGTACTTC
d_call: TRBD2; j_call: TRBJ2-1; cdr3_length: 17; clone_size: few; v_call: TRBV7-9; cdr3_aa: CASSPQSGTSSQVEQFF; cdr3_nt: TGTGCCAGCAGCCCCCAATCCGGGACTAGCTCTCAAGTTGAGCAGTTCTTC
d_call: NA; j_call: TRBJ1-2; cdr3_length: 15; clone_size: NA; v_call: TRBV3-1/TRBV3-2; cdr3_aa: CASSQNQGRVDGYTF; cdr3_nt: TGTGCCAGCAGCCAAAATCAGGGCCGGGTGGATGGCTACACCTTC
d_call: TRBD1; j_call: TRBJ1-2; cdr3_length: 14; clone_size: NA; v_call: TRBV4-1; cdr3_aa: CASSSGQGDYGYTF; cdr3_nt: TGCGCCAGCAGCTCGGGACAGGGCGACTATGGCTACACCTTC
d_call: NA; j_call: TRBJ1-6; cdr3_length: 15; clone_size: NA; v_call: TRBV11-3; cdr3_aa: CASSLAGFGNSPLHF; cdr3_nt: TGTGCCAGCAGCTTAGCGGGGTTTGGTAATTCACCCCTCCACTTT
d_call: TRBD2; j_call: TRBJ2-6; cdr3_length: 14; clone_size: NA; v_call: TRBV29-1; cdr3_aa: CSVLAGAGANVLTF; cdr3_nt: TGCAGCGTCCTAGCGGGAGCTGGGGCCAACGTCCTGACTTTC
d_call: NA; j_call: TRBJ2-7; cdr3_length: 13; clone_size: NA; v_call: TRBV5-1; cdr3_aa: CASSLAETYEQYF; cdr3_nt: TGCGCCAGCAGCTTGGCCGAGACCTACGAGCAGTACTTC
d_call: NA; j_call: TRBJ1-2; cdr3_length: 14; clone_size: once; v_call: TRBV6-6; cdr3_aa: CASTTAGLGYGYTF; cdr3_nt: TGTGCCAGCACCACCGCGGGACTCGGCTATGGCTACACCTTC
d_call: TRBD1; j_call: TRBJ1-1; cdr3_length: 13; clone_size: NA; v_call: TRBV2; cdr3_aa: CASSEGQHTEAFF; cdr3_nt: TGTGCCAGCAGTGAGGGACAGCACACTGAAGCTTTCTTT
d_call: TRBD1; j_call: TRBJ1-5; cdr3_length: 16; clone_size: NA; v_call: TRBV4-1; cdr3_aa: CASSQEGTGADQPQHF; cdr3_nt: TGCGCCAGCAGCCAAGAGGGGACAGGGGCCGATCAGCCCCAGCATTTT
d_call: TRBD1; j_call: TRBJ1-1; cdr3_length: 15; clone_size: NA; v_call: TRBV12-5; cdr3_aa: CASGLNPGGNTEAFF; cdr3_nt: TGTGCTAGTGGTTTGAACCCAGGGGGGAACACTGAAGCTTTCTTT
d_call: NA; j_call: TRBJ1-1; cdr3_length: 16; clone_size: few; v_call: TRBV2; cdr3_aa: CASNKQGPTFNTEAFF; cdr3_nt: TGTGCCAGCAACAAACAGGGCCCCACGTTTAACACTGAAGCTTTCTTT
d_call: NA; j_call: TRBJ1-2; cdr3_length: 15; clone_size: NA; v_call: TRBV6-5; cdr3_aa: CASSTPGRGTYGYTF; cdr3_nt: TGTGCCAGCAGCACCCCGGGCAGGGGAACCTATGGCTACACCTTC
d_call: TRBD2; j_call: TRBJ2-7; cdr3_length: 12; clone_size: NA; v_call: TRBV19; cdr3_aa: CASSMTSGEQYF; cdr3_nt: TGTGCCAGTAGTATGACTAGCGGCGAGCAGTACTTC
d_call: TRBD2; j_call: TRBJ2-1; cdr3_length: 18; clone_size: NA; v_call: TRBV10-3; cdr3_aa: CAISARLAGGFSYNEQFF; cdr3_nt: TGTGCCATCAGTGCCCGACTAGCGGGGGGTTTCTCCTACAATGAGCAGTTCTTC
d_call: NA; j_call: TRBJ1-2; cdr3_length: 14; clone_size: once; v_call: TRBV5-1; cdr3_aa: CASSQQEASWGYTF; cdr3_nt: TGCGCCAGCAGTCAGCAGGAAGCATCCTGGGGCTACACCTTC
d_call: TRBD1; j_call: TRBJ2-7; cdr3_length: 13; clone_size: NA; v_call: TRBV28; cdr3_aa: CASTLTGFYEQYF; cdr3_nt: TGTGCCAGCACCCTGACAGGGTTCTACGAGCAGTACTTC
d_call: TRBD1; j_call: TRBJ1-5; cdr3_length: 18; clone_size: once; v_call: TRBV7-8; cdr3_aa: CASSQGQGATRGNQPQHF; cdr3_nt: TGTGCCAGCAGCCAAGGACAGGGGGCTACAAGGGGCAATCAGCCCCAGCATTTT
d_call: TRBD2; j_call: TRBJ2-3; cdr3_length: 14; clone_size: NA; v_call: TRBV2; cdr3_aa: CASRLAGSTDTQYF; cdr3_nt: TGTGCCAGCAGACTAGCGGGATCCACAGATACGCAGTATTTT
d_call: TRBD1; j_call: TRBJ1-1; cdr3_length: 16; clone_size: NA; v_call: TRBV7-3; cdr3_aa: CASSSQGGEGNTEAFF; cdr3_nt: TGTGCCAGCAGCTCCCAGGGGGGAGAGGGGAACACTGAAGCTTTCTTT
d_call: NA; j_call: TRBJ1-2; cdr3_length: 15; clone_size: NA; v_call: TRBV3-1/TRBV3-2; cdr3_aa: CASSETQEGRRGYTF; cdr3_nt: TGTGCCAGCAGCGAAACACAGGAGGGACGACGTGGCTACACCTTC
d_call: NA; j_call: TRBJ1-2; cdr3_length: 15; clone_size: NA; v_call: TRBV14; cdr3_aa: CASSQTTGGLYGYTF; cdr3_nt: TGTGCCAGCAGCCAGACGACGGGGGGGCTCTATGGCTACACCTTC
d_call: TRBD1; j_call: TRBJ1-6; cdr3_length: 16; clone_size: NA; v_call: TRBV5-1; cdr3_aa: CASSLASGQGSSPLHF; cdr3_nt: TGCGCCAGCAGCTTGGCCTCAGGACAGGGGAGTTCACCCCTCCACTTT
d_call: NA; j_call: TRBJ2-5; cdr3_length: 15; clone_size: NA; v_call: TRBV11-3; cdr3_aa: CASSLYAGPGETQYF; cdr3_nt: TGTGCCAGCAGCTTATACGCAGGACCGGGGGAGACCCAGTACTTC
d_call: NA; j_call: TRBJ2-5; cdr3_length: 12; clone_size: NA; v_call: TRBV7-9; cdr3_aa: CASGPYQETQYF; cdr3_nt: TGTGCCAGTGGGCCTTACCAAGAGACCCAGTACTTC
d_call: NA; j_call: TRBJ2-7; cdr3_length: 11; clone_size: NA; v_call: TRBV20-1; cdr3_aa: CSILSAYEQYF; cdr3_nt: TGCAGCATACTATCTGCCTACGAGCAGTACTTC
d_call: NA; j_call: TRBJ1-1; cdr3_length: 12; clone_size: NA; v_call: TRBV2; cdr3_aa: CASSELGGEAFF; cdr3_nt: TGTGCCAGCAGTGAATTGGGGGGAGAAGCTTTCTTT
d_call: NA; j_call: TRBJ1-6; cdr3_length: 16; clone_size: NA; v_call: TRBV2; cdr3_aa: CASSGGTSSYNSPLHF; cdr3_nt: TGTGCCAGCAGTGGCGGCACGAGCTCCTATAATTCACCCCTCCACTTT
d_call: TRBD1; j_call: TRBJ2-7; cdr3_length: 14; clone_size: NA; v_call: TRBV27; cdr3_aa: CASSLGTGPSEQYF; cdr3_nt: TGTGCCAGCAGTTTGGGGACAGGACCCTCCGAGCAGTACTTC
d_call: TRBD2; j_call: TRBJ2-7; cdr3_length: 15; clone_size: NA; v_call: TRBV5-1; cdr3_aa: CASSLSGRLGYEQYF; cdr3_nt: TGCGCCAGCAGCCTTAGCGGGAGGTTAGGCTACGAGCAGTACTTC
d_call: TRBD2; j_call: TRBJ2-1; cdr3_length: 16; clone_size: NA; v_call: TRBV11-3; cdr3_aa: CASSFFFSGKKSEQFF; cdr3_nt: TGTGCCAGCAGCTTTTTTTTTAGCGGGAAAAAGAGTGAGCAGTTCTTC
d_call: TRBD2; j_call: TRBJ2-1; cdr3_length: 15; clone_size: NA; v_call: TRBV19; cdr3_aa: CATEVSASGKNEQFF; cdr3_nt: TGTGCCACAGAAGTATCGGCTAGCGGGAAAAATGAGCAGTTCTTC
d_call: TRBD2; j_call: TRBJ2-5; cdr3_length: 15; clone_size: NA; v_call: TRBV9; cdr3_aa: CASSISGRRDGTQYF; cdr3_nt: TGTGCCAGCAGCATCTCCGGGAGGAGGGATGGGACCCAGTACTTC
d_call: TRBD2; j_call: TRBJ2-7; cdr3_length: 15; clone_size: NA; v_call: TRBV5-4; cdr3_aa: CASSSGLAVSYEQYF; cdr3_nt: TGTGCCAGCAGCTCGGGACTAGCAGTCTCCTACGAGCAGTACTTC
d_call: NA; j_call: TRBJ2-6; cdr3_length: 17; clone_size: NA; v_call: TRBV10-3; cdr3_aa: CAISEDLAGAGANVLTF; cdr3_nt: TGTGCCATCAGTGAGGACCTCGCGGGGGCCGGGGCCAACGTCCTGACTTTC
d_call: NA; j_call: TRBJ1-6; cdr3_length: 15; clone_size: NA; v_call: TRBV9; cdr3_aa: CASSVGPEGDSPLHF; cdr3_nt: TGTGCCAGCAGCGTAGGGCCCGAGGGTGATTCACCCCTCCACTTT